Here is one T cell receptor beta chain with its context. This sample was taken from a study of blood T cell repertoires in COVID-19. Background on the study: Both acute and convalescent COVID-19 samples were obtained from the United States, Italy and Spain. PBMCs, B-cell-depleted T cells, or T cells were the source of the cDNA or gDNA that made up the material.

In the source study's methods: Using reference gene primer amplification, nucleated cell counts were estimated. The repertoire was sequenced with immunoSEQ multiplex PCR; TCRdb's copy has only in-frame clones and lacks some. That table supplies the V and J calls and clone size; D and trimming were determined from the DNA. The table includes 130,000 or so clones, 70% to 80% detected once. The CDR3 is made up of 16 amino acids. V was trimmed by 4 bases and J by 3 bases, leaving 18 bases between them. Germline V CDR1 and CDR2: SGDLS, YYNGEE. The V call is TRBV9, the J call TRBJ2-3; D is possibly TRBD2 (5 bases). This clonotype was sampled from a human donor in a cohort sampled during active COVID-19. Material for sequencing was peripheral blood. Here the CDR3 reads CASSLRERALTDTQYF. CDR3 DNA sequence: TGTGCCAGCAGCCTTCGAGAGAGGGCGCTTACAGATACGCAGTATTTT.